The rows below give T cell receptor beta chains drawn from one sample of a study of shared clonotypes between healthy human individuals. The table came from immunoSEQ multiplex PCR; TCRdb's copy has only in-frame clones and leaves some out. The sample holds 850,000 to 1,100,000 clones, roughly 80% seen once. The sequencing input was memory CD4+ T cells from PBMCs. These receptors were taken from a man aged 18 to 30 in good health. Some clones in this sample may be carry-over from other donors' samples. CDR3s include the opening cysteine and the closing phenylalanine or tryptophan. D genes are given only for firm matches. Part of the rows lack a size; the others show once, few, many or a class for expanded clones.

v_call: TRBV6-5; j_call: TRBJ1-1; clone_size: NA; cdr3_length: 14; d_call: NA; cdr3_nt: TGTGCCAGCAGTTATGCCAGGGTGGCCACTGAAGCTTTCTTT; cdr3_aa: CASSYARVATEAFF
v_call: TRBV4-2; j_call: TRBJ2-7; clone_size: NA; cdr3_length: 15; d_call: TRBD2; cdr3_nt: TGTGCCAGCAGCCAAGTTGGGACTAGCGGCTACGAGCAGTACTTC; cdr3_aa: CASSQVGTSGYEQYF
v_call: TRBV27; j_call: TRBJ1-1; clone_size: few; cdr3_length: 14; d_call: NA; cdr3_nt: TGTGCCAGCAGTCCCAGGGGACTGAACACTGAAGCTTTCTTT; cdr3_aa: CASSPRGLNTEAFF
v_call: TRBV7-3; j_call: TRBJ2-1; clone_size: NA; cdr3_length: 15; d_call: TRBD2; cdr3_nt: TGTGCCAGCAGCTCGGGCGGGGGGATCTACAATGAGCAGTTCTTC; cdr3_aa: CASSSGGGIYNEQFF
v_call: TRBV2; j_call: TRBJ2-5; clone_size: NA; cdr3_length: 13; d_call: NA; cdr3_nt: TGTGCCAGCAGACCGGACAGCCAAGAGACCCAGTACTTC; cdr3_aa: CASRPDSQETQYF
v_call: TRBV6-1; j_call: TRBJ2-7; clone_size: NA; cdr3_length: 15; d_call: TRBD2; cdr3_nt: TGTGCCAGCAGTGTACTAGCGGGAGCTGGCCACGAGCAGTACTTC; cdr3_aa: CASSVLAGAGHEQYF
v_call: TRBV6-5; j_call: TRBJ1-2; clone_size: once; cdr3_length: 16; d_call: NA; cdr3_nt: TGTGCCAGCAGTTACTCGTGGGGCAGGACTTTCTATGGCTACACCTTC; cdr3_aa: CASSYSWGRTFYGYTF
v_call: TRBV18; j_call: TRBJ2-5; clone_size: NA; cdr3_length: 13; d_call: NA; cdr3_nt: TGTGCCAGCTCAGAGGACACGCAAGAGACCCAGTACTTC; cdr3_aa: CASSEDTQETQYF
v_call: TRBV18; j_call: TRBJ1-3; clone_size: few; cdr3_length: 12; d_call: NA; cdr3_nt: TGTGCCAGCTCTGACCTCGGAAACACCATATATTTT; cdr3_aa: CASSDLGNTIYF
v_call: TRBV28; j_call: TRBJ1-2; clone_size: NA; cdr3_length: 15; d_call: NA; cdr3_nt: TGTGCCAGCAGTTTATTAGGCGGGACCGCCCCTGGCTACACCTTC; cdr3_aa: CASSLLGGTAPGYTF
v_call: TRBV30; j_call: TRBJ1-5; clone_size: NA; cdr3_length: 13; d_call: NA; cdr3_nt: TGTGCCTGGAGTGGATCTGGGGGTCAGCCCCAGCATTTT; cdr3_aa: CAWSGSGGQPQHF
v_call: TRBV7-3; j_call: TRBJ2-1; clone_size: many; cdr3_length: 17; d_call: TRBD2; cdr3_nt: TGTGCCAGCAGCTCCCCCACTAGCGGGAACTCCTACAATGAGCAGTTCTTC; cdr3_aa: CASSSPTSGNSYNEQFF
v_call: TRBV6-5; j_call: TRBJ2-7; clone_size: NA; cdr3_length: 15; d_call: TRBD2; cdr3_nt: TGTGCCAGCAGTTACGCGGGGCGGGAGGGCTACGAGCAGTACTTC; cdr3_aa: CASSYAGREGYEQYF
v_call: TRBV18; j_call: TRBJ1-5; clone_size: NA; cdr3_length: 15; d_call: NA; cdr3_nt: TGTGCCAGCTCACCAAACGGACGGGGCAATCAGCCCCAGCATTTT; cdr3_aa: CASSPNGRGNQPQHF
v_call: TRBV27; j_call: TRBJ1-2; clone_size: NA; cdr3_length: 14; d_call: TRBD1; cdr3_nt: TGTGCCAGCAGTTTAGGGACAGGGGGTTATGGCTACACCTTC; cdr3_aa: CASSLGTGGYGYTF
v_call: TRBV7-2; j_call: TRBJ1-2; clone_size: once; cdr3_length: 15; d_call: NA; cdr3_nt: TGTGCCAGCAGCTTTGCTGGGGCAGAGTCCTATGGCTACACCTTC; cdr3_aa: CASSFAGAESYGYTF
v_call: TRBV28; j_call: TRBJ1-4; clone_size: NA; cdr3_length: 15; d_call: NA; cdr3_nt: TGTGCCAGCAGCCTTGTAGGGCTAACCCAAGAAAAACTGTTTTTT; cdr3_aa: CASSLVGLTQEKLFF
v_call: TRBV14; j_call: TRBJ2-5; clone_size: NA; cdr3_length: 15; d_call: NA; cdr3_nt: TGTGCCAGCAGCCCCGGGACGGGGTTTGAGGAGACCCAGTACTTC; cdr3_aa: CASSPGTGFEETQYF
v_call: TRBV28; j_call: TRBJ2-6; clone_size: few; cdr3_length: 17; d_call: NA; cdr3_nt: TGTGCCAGCAGTCTGACAGGGAGGTATTCTGGGGCCAACGTCCTGACTTTC; cdr3_aa: CASSLTGRYSGANVLTF
v_call: TRBV4-1; j_call: TRBJ2-1; clone_size: once; cdr3_length: 16; d_call: NA; cdr3_nt: TGCGCCAGCAGCCAAGAACCCCTCGGGGGTGAGGGTGAGCAGTTCTTC; cdr3_aa: CASSQEPLGGEGEQFF
v_call: TRBV2; j_call: TRBJ2-5; clone_size: NA; cdr3_length: 13; d_call: NA; cdr3_nt: TGTGCCTGTGGACGAGGATCGGGGGAGACCCAGTACTTC; cdr3_aa: CACGRGSGETQYF
v_call: TRBV5-1; j_call: TRBJ1-4; clone_size: NA; cdr3_length: 15; d_call: NA; cdr3_nt: TGCGCCAGCAGCTTGGCCTCGCAGCCGGCTGAAAAACTGTTTTTT; cdr3_aa: CASSLASQPAEKLFF
v_call: TRBV19; j_call: TRBJ1-2; clone_size: few; cdr3_length: 12; d_call: NA; cdr3_nt: TGTGCCAGTAGTATATTTGACTATGGCTACACCTTC; cdr3_aa: CASSIFDYGYTF
v_call: TRBV5-4; j_call: TRBJ1-1; clone_size: NA; cdr3_length: 15; d_call: TRBD1; cdr3_nt: TGTGCCAGCAGCTTGGGAGGCAGGGGGAGGACTGAAGCTTTCTTT; cdr3_aa: CASSLGGRGRTEAFF
v_call: TRBV28; j_call: TRBJ2-7; clone_size: NA; cdr3_length: 14; d_call: TRBD2; cdr3_nt: TGTGCCAGCAGCCGAGCGGGAGGGCCGGGGGAGCAGTACTTC; cdr3_aa: CASSRAGGPGEQYF
v_call: TRBV29-1; j_call: TRBJ1-2; clone_size: few; cdr3_length: 11; d_call: TRBD1; cdr3_nt: TGCAGCGGCGGGACAGGGTATGGCTACACCTTC; cdr3_aa: CSGGTGYGYTF
v_call: TRBV6-6; j_call: TRBJ1-1; clone_size: NA; cdr3_length: 14; d_call: TRBD1; cdr3_nt: TGTGCCAGCAGTTACCGACAGGGACACACTGAAGCTTTCTTT; cdr3_aa: CASSYRQGHTEAFF
v_call: TRBV18; j_call: TRBJ2-5; clone_size: NA; cdr3_length: 18; d_call: NA; cdr3_nt: TGTGCCAGCTCACCAGGCGGGGCTCTCAGGCACAGGCAAGAGACCCAGTACTTC; cdr3_aa: CASSPGGALRHRQETQYF
v_call: TRBV7-3; j_call: TRBJ2-7; clone_size: NA; cdr3_length: 15; d_call: NA; cdr3_nt: TGTGCCAGCAGCCCCGCCGCAGCCACTACCTACGAGCAGTACTTC; cdr3_aa: CASSPAAATTYEQYF
v_call: TRBV5-1; j_call: TRBJ1-4; clone_size: NA; cdr3_length: 17; d_call: TRBD1; cdr3_nt: TGCGCCAGCAGCCCCTCTACCAGACAGGGAACTAATGAAAAACTGTTTTTT; cdr3_aa: CASSPSTRQGTNEKLFF
v_call: TRBV30; j_call: TRBJ1-5; clone_size: few; cdr3_length: 16; d_call: NA; cdr3_nt: TGTGCCTGGAGTGACGGACGGTCGACTGGCAATCAGCCCCAGCATTTT; cdr3_aa: CAWSDGRSTGNQPQHF
v_call: TRBV30; j_call: TRBJ1-5; clone_size: NA; cdr3_length: 13; d_call: NA; cdr3_nt: TGTGCCTGGAGTGAGGTCGAACGTCAGCCCCAGCATTTT; cdr3_aa: CAWSEVERQPQHF
v_call: TRBV11-3; j_call: TRBJ2-5; clone_size: NA; cdr3_length: 13; d_call: NA; cdr3_nt: TGTGCCAGCAGCTTCGGCACCCAAGAGACCCAGTACTTC; cdr3_aa: CASSFGTQETQYF
v_call: TRBV9; j_call: TRBJ2-4; clone_size: NA; cdr3_length: 18; d_call: NA; cdr3_nt: TGTGCCAGCAGCGTAGGCGGGGTTTTCGACGGGGCCAAAAACATTCAGTACTTC; cdr3_aa: CASSVGGVFDGAKNIQYF
v_call: TRBV11-2; j_call: TRBJ2-1; clone_size: NA; cdr3_length: 14; d_call: TRBD2; cdr3_nt: TGTGCCAGCAGCCCTAGCGGGAGTGACAATGAGCAGTTCTTC; cdr3_aa: CASSPSGSDNEQFF
v_call: TRBV6-5; j_call: TRBJ2-3; clone_size: NA; cdr3_length: 16; d_call: TRBD2; cdr3_nt: TGTGCCAGCAGTTTTTTGGCGGGAGGGCTGGGGGATACGCAGTATTTT; cdr3_aa: CASSFLAGGLGDTQYF
v_call: TRBV6-1; j_call: TRBJ1-5; clone_size: NA; cdr3_length: 14; d_call: NA; cdr3_nt: TGTGCCAGCAGCCGGACAGTTAGCAATCAGCCCCAGCATTTT; cdr3_aa: CASSRTVSNQPQHF
v_call: TRBV27; j_call: TRBJ1-5; clone_size: few; cdr3_length: 13; d_call: NA; cdr3_nt: TGTGCCAGCAGTTCCAGGGTAAGTCAGCCCCAGCATTTT; cdr3_aa: CASSSRVSQPQHF
v_call: TRBV5-1; j_call: TRBJ1-2; clone_size: NA; cdr3_length: 15; d_call: NA; cdr3_nt: TGCGCCAGCAGCCGCGGGGACCCCGGCGGGTATGGCTACACCTTC; cdr3_aa: CASSRGDPGGYGYTF
v_call: TRBV27; j_call: TRBJ2-3; clone_size: NA; cdr3_length: 13; d_call: NA; cdr3_nt: TGTGCCAGCAGTGAAGGGGGGAGGGATACGCAGTATTTT; cdr3_aa: CASSEGGRDTQYF
v_call: TRBV7-3; j_call: TRBJ2-2; clone_size: NA; cdr3_length: 16; d_call: NA; cdr3_nt: TGTGCCAGCAGCAAAGGAGGGGTTTGGAACACCGGGGAGCTGTTTTTT; cdr3_aa: CASSKGGVWNTGELFF
v_call: TRBV19; j_call: TRBJ1-1; clone_size: few; cdr3_length: 15; d_call: TRBD1; cdr3_nt: TGTGCCAGTGGAAGACAGGGGGCTACGAACACTGAAGCTTTCTTT; cdr3_aa: CASGRQGATNTEAFF
v_call: TRBV7-2; j_call: TRBJ2-7; clone_size: NA; cdr3_length: 15; d_call: NA; cdr3_nt: TGTGCCAGCAGCCCGTACCGGGGACATGCCTACGAGCAGTACTTC; cdr3_aa: CASSPYRGHAYEQYF
v_call: TRBV5-4; j_call: TRBJ1-3; clone_size: NA; cdr3_length: 15; d_call: NA; cdr3_nt: TGTGCCAGCAGCTTGGTAGGGGCTACTGGAAACACCATATATTTT; cdr3_aa: CASSLVGATGNTIYF
v_call: TRBV5-4; j_call: TRBJ2-3; clone_size: NA; cdr3_length: 18; d_call: TRBD2; cdr3_nt: TGTGCCAGCAGCTTGGAAACTGCTAGGACTAGCTTCCCAGATACGCAGTATTTT; cdr3_aa: CASSLETARTSFPDTQYF
v_call: TRBV7-9; j_call: TRBJ1-2; clone_size: NA; cdr3_length: 17; d_call: TRBD1; cdr3_nt: TGTGCCAGCAGCTTAGTGGGGGCCGGGACAGGGAACTATGGCTACACCTTC; cdr3_aa: CASSLVGAGTGNYGYTF
v_call: TRBV15; j_call: TRBJ2-3; clone_size: NA; cdr3_length: 15; d_call: NA; cdr3_nt: TGTGCCACCAGCAGAGGGGGCCTTCACACAGATACGCAGTATTTT; cdr3_aa: CATSRGGLHTDTQYF
v_call: TRBV6-5; j_call: TRBJ1-3; clone_size: NA; cdr3_length: 15; d_call: TRBD1; cdr3_nt: TGTGCCAGCAGATCGGGACAGGCCTCTGGAAACACCATATATTTT; cdr3_aa: CASRSGQASGNTIYF
v_call: TRBV7-8; j_call: TRBJ1-1; clone_size: many; cdr3_length: 15; d_call: NA; cdr3_nt: TGTGCCAGCAGCTGGGACATTCAGGGAGTAACACAAGCTTTCTTT; cdr3_aa: CASSWDIQGVTQAFF
v_call: TRBV7-6; j_call: TRBJ2-7; clone_size: once; cdr3_length: 13; d_call: NA; cdr3_nt: TGTGCCAGCAGCTTGTCCAGAAGCTACGAGCAGTACTTC; cdr3_aa: CASSLSRSYEQYF
v_call: TRBV27; j_call: TRBJ2-2; clone_size: NA; cdr3_length: 18; d_call: NA; cdr3_nt: TGTGCCAGCAGTGCGGGGTTTGTCGAAAGGGGGCCCACCGGGGAGCTGTTTTTT; cdr3_aa: CASSAGFVERGPTGELFF
v_call: TRBV9; j_call: TRBJ2-5; clone_size: many; cdr3_length: 12; d_call: NA; cdr3_nt: TGTGCCAGCAGCGGGAGCCCTGAGACCCAGTACTTC; cdr3_aa: CASSGSPETQYF
v_call: TRBV15; j_call: TRBJ2-5; clone_size: NA; cdr3_length: 14; d_call: NA; cdr3_nt: TGTGCCACCAGTCGACGTAGCGGAGAAGAGACCCAGTACTTC; cdr3_aa: CATSRRSGEETQYF